Here is one TCR beta chain with its context. The data originate from a study of blood T cell repertoires in COVID-19. Study as a whole: COVID-19 samples collected from the United States, Italy and Spain covered acute and convalescent phases.

Germline V CDR1 and CDR2: SGHTA, FQGNSA. V was clipped by 1 base and J by 1 base, with 5 bases between them. The CDR3 is 14 residues long. Here immunoSEQ multiplex PCR was the method, and the copy in TCRdb shows in-frame clones only, minus some. The sample carries tens of thousands of clones, approximately 81% recorded once. The sample taken for sequencing was peripheral blood. V is TRBV7-2 and J is TRBJ1-3; D gene ambiguous. The sequence came from a man aged 70-80 years with COVID-19, enrolled during active disease. DNA of the CDR3: TGTGCCAGCAGCTTAGGGCGGTCTGGAAACACCATATATTTT. Amino acid sequence: CASSLGRSGNTIYF. Drawing the rest from reference TRBV7-2 and TRBJ1-3, the complete variable domain is GAGVSQSPSNKVTEKGKDVELRCDPISGHTALYWYRQSLGQGLEFLIYFQGNSAPDKSGLPSDRFSAERTGGSVSTLTIQRTQQEDSAVYLCASSLGRSGNTIYFGEGSWLTVV.